This TCR beta chain stems from a study of long-term antiretroviral therapy in people with HIV. About this clone itself: The antigen is not known.

The assay used was immunoSEQ (version v3.0), run at survey level. The assay was immunoSEQ multiplex PCR, and TCRdb's table has in-frame clones only and misses some. The table includes about 26,000 clones, 85% to 90% detected once. Broader study findings: ART adherence, viral resistance and therapy changes went unrecorded.

CDR1 and CDR2 from the germline V gene are LNHNV and YYDKDF (reference sequence). V was pared by 3 bases and J by 0 bases, with 6 bases between. The CDR3 has 15 amino acids. The chain recombines TRBV15 with TRBJ2-6; D unresolved. The sequences come from unsorted PBMCs, collected approximately 2.6 years after starting antiretroviral therapy. The sequence derives from a middle-aged man with HIV. CDR3 loop: CATSSQSSGANVLTF. The CDR3 DNA sequence: TGTGCCACCAGCAGTCAGAGCTCTGGGGCCAACGTCCTGACTTTC.